The rows below give T cell receptor beta chains drawn from one sample of a study of persistence of HIV-infected CD4 T cells. The repertoire was sequenced with immunoSEQ multiplex PCR; TCRdb's copy has only in-frame clones and lacks some. Among some 58,000 clones listed, 70% to 75% were seen once. These receptors are not linked to any known antigen. The sample consisted of CD4+ T cells sorted from PBMCs after approximately 20-hour stimulation, taken from a patient who received antiretroviral therapy. The receptors derive from an adult man with HIV who was CMV-seropositive. Each CDR3 is given without its conserved first and last residue. A row's size may be missing; if present it is once, few, many or a size class.

clone_size: NA; j_call: TRBJ1-1; v_call: TRBV5-4; cdr3_aa: ASSLDRYAEAF
clone_size: NA; j_call: TRBJ2-7; v_call: TRBV7-2; cdr3_aa: ASSLVGASYEQY
clone_size: NA; j_call: TRBJ2-3; v_call: TRBV2; cdr3_aa: ANTEFAADTQY
clone_size: NA; j_call: TRBJ1-1; v_call: TRBV6-5; cdr3_aa: ASRGQGAGDTEAF
clone_size: NA; j_call: TRBJ2-1; v_call: TRBV4-1; cdr3_aa: ASSQGQGVSYNEQF
clone_size: NA; j_call: TRBJ2-7; v_call: TRBV18; cdr3_aa: ASSPGGSLSYEQY
clone_size: NA; j_call: TRBJ2-1; v_call: TRBV18; cdr3_aa: ASSRPEVYNEQF
clone_size: once; j_call: TRBJ2-7; v_call: TRBV18; cdr3_aa: ASSRGAYYEQY
clone_size: few; j_call: TRBJ2-1; v_call: TRBV25-1; cdr3_aa: ASSEGFKSNEQF
clone_size: NA; j_call: TRBJ1-4; v_call: TRBV11-2; cdr3_aa: ASSLYRGPNEKLF
clone_size: NA; j_call: TRBJ2-3; v_call: TRBV28; cdr3_aa: ASSTRTGGSTDTQY
clone_size: NA; j_call: TRBJ2-3; v_call: TRBV11-3; cdr3_aa: ASSLQGGTDTQY
clone_size: NA; j_call: TRBJ2-7; v_call: TRBV15; cdr3_aa: ATSRDRGTGLEQY
clone_size: NA; j_call: TRBJ2-2; v_call: TRBV7-3; cdr3_aa: ASSLRGGVNTGELF
clone_size: NA; j_call: TRBJ1-6; v_call: TRBV5-4; cdr3_aa: ASSQGQGNSPLH
clone_size: NA; j_call: TRBJ1-1; v_call: TRBV5-4; cdr3_aa: ASSHDRGGGTEAF
clone_size: once; j_call: TRBJ2-2; v_call: TRBV5-1; cdr3_aa: ASSNGGAGELF
clone_size: NA; j_call: TRBJ1-2; v_call: TRBV6-5; cdr3_aa: ASSYVRGMGYT
clone_size: few; j_call: TRBJ2-7; v_call: TRBV28; cdr3_aa: ASSSLGQTFYEQY
clone_size: NA; j_call: TRBJ2-3; v_call: TRBV19; cdr3_aa: ASSIARGVDTQY
clone_size: once; j_call: TRBJ1-2; v_call: TRBV5-1; cdr3_aa: ASSLGQQNYGYT
clone_size: NA; j_call: TRBJ2-7; v_call: TRBV21-1; cdr3_aa: AGNGQGFSIPYEQY
clone_size: NA; j_call: TRBJ1-2; v_call: TRBV7-9; cdr3_aa: ASSLGGQTRYGYT
clone_size: NA; j_call: TRBJ2-2; v_call: TRBV28; cdr3_aa: ASSFSGVSGELF
clone_size: NA; j_call: TRBJ2-3; v_call: TRBV5-4; cdr3_aa: AAGGDASTDTQY
clone_size: NA; j_call: TRBJ2-2; v_call: TRBV2; cdr3_aa: ASSRFGRETGELF
clone_size: NA; j_call: TRBJ2-7; v_call: TRBV12-3/TRBV12-4; cdr3_aa: ASSSTGLRY
clone_size: NA; j_call: TRBJ1-2; v_call: TRBV25-1; cdr3_aa: ASNDGDRHEENGYT
clone_size: NA; j_call: TRBJ1-2; v_call: TRBV18; cdr3_aa: ASSPGQGGDYGYT
clone_size: NA; j_call: TRBJ2-1; v_call: TRBV10-2; cdr3_aa: ASNRTPKGEQF
clone_size: few; j_call: TRBJ1-4; v_call: TRBV7-9; cdr3_aa: ASTQNEKKLF
clone_size: NA; j_call: TRBJ2-1; v_call: TRBV12-5; cdr3_aa: ASGSGPGEQF
clone_size: once; j_call: TRBJ1-5; v_call: TRBV2; cdr3_aa: ASSDRGDQPQH
clone_size: NA; j_call: TRBJ2-3; v_call: TRBV5-1; cdr3_aa: ASRRGGGRVEDTQY
clone_size: NA; j_call: TRBJ1-1; v_call: TRBV29-1; cdr3_aa: SVVPGNAEAF
clone_size: NA; j_call: TRBJ1-1; v_call: TRBV5-4; cdr3_aa: ASSQDWNTEAF
clone_size: NA; j_call: TRBJ2-5; v_call: TRBV11-1; cdr3_aa: ASSLTSGAEETQY
clone_size: NA; j_call: TRBJ2-7; v_call: TRBV19; cdr3_aa: ASSIGGDWSYEQY
clone_size: NA; j_call: TRBJ1-5; v_call: TRBV19; cdr3_aa: ASSDRAFGQPQH
clone_size: few; j_call: TRBJ1-1; v_call: TRBV7-9; cdr3_aa: ASSPDSLNTEAF
clone_size: NA; j_call: TRBJ2-2; v_call: TRBV27; cdr3_aa: ASSLSYTGELF
clone_size: NA; j_call: TRBJ2-3; v_call: TRBV4-1; cdr3_aa: ASSHPRKDTQY
clone_size: NA; j_call: TRBJ1-1; v_call: TRBV19; cdr3_aa: ASSIPRGRGGTEAF
clone_size: NA; j_call: TRBJ1-5; v_call: TRBV19; cdr3_aa: ASSKLAGPQPQH
clone_size: NA; j_call: TRBJ1-1; v_call: TRBV7-6; cdr3_aa: ASDDLSLNTEAF
clone_size: NA; j_call: TRBJ2-7; v_call: TRBV28; cdr3_aa: ASSLGGLGGYEQY
clone_size: NA; j_call: TRBJ1-3; v_call: TRBV28; cdr3_aa: ASSSSGARAGNTIY
clone_size: NA; j_call: TRBJ2-7; v_call: TRBV20-1; cdr3_aa: SASQRGHEQY
clone_size: NA; j_call: TRBJ1-3; v_call: TRBV5-1; cdr3_aa: ASSLDGDSTGNTIY
clone_size: NA; j_call: TRBJ1-2; v_call: TRBV9; cdr3_aa: ASSVGSIIDRGGGYT
clone_size: NA; j_call: TRBJ1-2; v_call: TRBV4-2; cdr3_aa: ASSQDGTDGYT
clone_size: NA; j_call: TRBJ1-1; v_call: TRBV25-1; cdr3_aa: ASRGRRKGTEAF
clone_size: NA; j_call: TRBJ1-3; v_call: TRBV6-5; cdr3_aa: ASSPRQGTIY